One and the same sample provided the 11 T cell receptor beta chains below, sequenced in a study of blood T cell repertoires in COVID-19. Measured with immunoSEQ multiplex PCR; TCRdb has only the in-frame clones, and not every one. Of approximately 320,000 clones in the sample, 70% to 90% are singletons; the top ten hold approximately 7.9%. Sequenced material: peripheral blood. The receptors here all came from a human donor in a cohort sampled during active COVID-19.

This clone was seen a few times. V usage is TRBV13 and J usage is TRBJ1-5, with 7 bases matching TRBD1. The J segment lost 4 bases and the V segment lost 5 bases, leaving 2 bases of the junction unmatched. CDR3 length: 13 amino acids. CDR1 is PRHDT and CDR2 is FYEKMQ in the germline V gene (reference sequence). The CDR3 reads CASSQTGNQPQHF. The DNA of the CDR3 is TGTGCCAGCAGCCAGACAGGGAATCAGCCCCAGCATTTT. Variable domain in full (rest from reference TRBV13 and TRBJ1-5): AAGVIQSPRHLIKEKRETATLKCYPIPRHDTVYWYQQGPGQDPQFLISFYEKMQSDKGSIPDRFSAQQFSDYHSELNMSSLELGDSALYFCASSQTGNQPQHFGDGTRLSIL.

The genes are TRBV19 and TRBJ2-7, with unresolved D. In germline, CDR1 is LNHDA, CDR2 SQIVND (reference sequence). This CDR3 has 12 amino acids. V was pared by 2 bases and J by 0 bases, with 2 bases between. The CDR3, as DNA: TGTGCCAGTAGTATACTCTCCTACGAGCAGTACTTC. Its translation: CASSILSYEQYF.

V and J are TRBV6-5 and TRBJ1-1; weak D call: TRBD1 (5 bases). CDR1 is MNHEY, CDR2 SVGAGI, per germline. V lost 7 bases, J lost 8 bases, and 11 bases lay in between. CDR3 length: 11 amino acids. The CDR3 reads CASIRRQEAFF. The CDR3 DNA reads TGTGCCAGCATCCGTCGACAGGAAGCTTTCTTT.

This rearrangement joins TRBV6-5 to TRBJ2-7; D might be TRBD1 (5 bases). Between the trimmed V and J ends, which lost 7 bases and 6 bases, there was a span of 19 bases. In germline, CDR1 is MNHEY, CDR2 SVGAGI. The length of the CDR3 is 14 residues. The CDR3 is CASKGADTSLEQYF. The CDR3 DNA sequence: TGTGCCAGCAAAGGGGCCGATACCTCCCTCGAGCAGTACTTC.

The J gene is TRBJ1-3, the V gene TRBV5-1, with D perhaps TRBD1 (6 bases). Germline V gene lookup returns CDR1 SGHRS and CDR2 YFSETQ. The CDR3 consists of 15 residues. Trimming left V 4 bases short and J 0 bases short, with 11 bases between. The CDR3 region is CASSPTGGSGNTIYF. CDR3 nucleotides: TGCGCCAGCAGCCCGACAGGCGGCTCTGGAAACACCATATATTTT.

V is TRBV5-8 and J is TRBJ2-7; D gene unclear. The CDR3 totals 12 residues. Germline CDR1 and CDR2: SGHTS and YDEGEE. V lost 2 bases and J 6 bases, leaving 9 bases between the germline ends. The CDR3 DNA reads as TGTGCCAGCAGCTTCTCACACAGCGAGCAGTACTTC. Translating it yields CASSFSHSEQYF. The full variable domain, in which reference TRBV5-8 and TRBJ2-7 provide the parts outside the CDR3, is EAGVTQSPTHLIKTRGQQATLRCSPISGHTSVYWYQQALGLGLQFLLWYDEGEERNRGNFPPRFSGRQFPNYSSELNVNALELEDSALYLCASSFSHSEQYFGPGTRLTVT.

The chain combines TRBV7-3 with TRBJ2-7; 7 bases are a match to TRBD1. With V trimmed by 4 bases and J by 9 bases, 9 bases remained unmatched. The CDR3 runs to 13 residues. The V gene's germline CDR1 is SGHTA and CDR2 FQGTGA. The CDR3 spells CASSSSGTEVQYF. For the CDR3, the DNA is TGTGCCAGCAGCTCATCCGGGACAGAAGTGCAGTACTTC.

The CDR3 loop is CASSEGRFNTEAFF. CDR3 in DNA: TGTGCCAGCAGTGAAGGGAGGTTTAACACTGAAGCTTTCTTT. This chain connects TRBV2 to TRBJ1-1; D gene unclear. Trimming left V 1 base short and J 2 bases short, with 8 bases between. Germline-derived CDR1 and CDR2 are SNHLY and FYNNEI. This CDR3 is built from 14 residues.

The chain joins TRBV6-6 to TRBJ2-6; D may be TRBD1 (6 bases). The CDR3 extends over 17 amino acids. The germline CDR1 and CDR2 sequences are MNHNY and SVGAGI (reference sequence). Deletions cut 5 bases from V and 0 bases from J, with 14 bases between. In DNA, the CDR3 is TGTGCCAGCAGTCAACAGGGTTTGAGCTCTGGGGCCAACGTCCTGACTTTC. The encoded protein is CASSQQGLSSGANVLTF.

The J gene is TRBJ1-2, the V gene TRBV10-3, with 8 bases identical to TRBD1. V was pared by 10 bases and J by 4 bases, with 11 bases of the junction left unmatched. The V gene's germline CDR1 is ENHRY and CDR2 SYGVKD. CDR3 size: 14 residues. CDR3 coding DNA: TGTGCCAGCAACCGGGACAGGAAAGGCTATGGCTACACCTTC. This gives the protein CASNRDRKGYGYTF.

The rearrangement joins TRBV27 to TRBJ1-2; 7 bases align to TRBD1. Germline V gives CDR1 MNHEY, CDR2 SMNVEV (reference sequence). After removal of 10 bases from V and 7 bases from J, the junction contained 15 bases not matched to a gene. The CDR3 runs to 14 residues. CDR3 bases: TGTGCCACTCGGGCGGACAGGTCGGTAGCTGGCTACACCTTC. Residues: CATRADRSVAGYTF.